The 4 T cell receptor beta chains below were found in one sample sequenced in a study of PD-1 blockade in classical Hodgkin lymphoma. Every patient had relapsed following autologous stem cell transplantation, and cohorts differed in brentuximab vedotin exposure. Assay: immunoSEQ multiplex PCR; the TCRdb copy retains only in-frame clones and omits some. The sample has approximately 160,000 clones; 78% are singletons. The sample consisted of peripheral blood mononuclear cells (PBMCs), taken before the second cycle of nivolumab. These TCRs come from a human donor with classical Hodgkin lymphoma.

The rearrangement links TRBV5-5 to TRBJ2-7, with D possibly being TRBD1 (6 bases). CDR1 SGHKS and CDR2 YYEKEE come from the germline V gene (reference sequence). The CDR3 is 15 residues long. V lost 4 bases and J lost 3, with 17 bases in between. The CDR3 region has the DNA TGTGCCAGCAGCCATCTACAGGGTGGGGTCTACGAGCAGTACTTC. This codes for CASSHLQGGVYEQYF. Complete variable domain (other parts from reference TRBV5-5 and TRBJ2-7): DAGVTQSPTHLIKTRGQQVTLRCSPISGHKSVSWYQQVLGQGPQFIFQYYEKEERGRGNFPDRFSARQFPNYSSELNVNALLLGDSALYLCASSHLQGGVYEQYFGPGTRLTVT.

CDR3 region: CASSLERGGDTGELFF. In nucleotides, the CDR3 is TGTGCCAGCTCCCTCGAGAGGGGGGGCGACACCGGGGAGCTGTTTTTT. This chain uses TRBV19 with TRBJ2-2; the D gene is possibly TRBD2 (7 bases). Germline values: CDR1 LNHDA, CDR2 SQIVND (reference sequence). V gave up 9 bases and J gave up 3 bases, with 20 bases separating them. This CDR3 contains 16 residues.

This clone was detected only a few times. This chain connects TRBV7-2 to TRBJ1-3; 9 positions agree with TRBD1. The trim removed 5 bases at V and 3 bases at J, leaving 8 bases unmatched. The CDR3 length is 16 residues. Germline loops: CDR1 SGHTA, CDR2 FQGNSA. The CDR3 loop is CASSAGQGSGGNTIYF. In DNA, the CDR3 is TGTGCCAGCAGCGCCGGACAGGGGTCGGGTGGAAACACCATATATTTT.

This chain joins TRBV7-2 and TRBJ1-1; 7 bases line up with TRBD1. With V trimmed by 5 bases and J by 0 bases, 3 bases remained unmatched. This CDR3 comprises 14 residues. Germline-derived CDR1 and CDR2 are SGHTA and FQGNSA. CDR3 residues: CASSRDSMNTEAFF. The CDR3 nucleotides read TGTGCCAGCAGCCGGGACAGCATGAACACTGAAGCTTTCTTT.